This T cell receptor beta chain was sequenced during a study of cytomegalovirus exposure and HLA in healthy donors. The overall study: The roughly 100 million unique TCR beta sequences, from approximately 170 million T cells, were found by an earlier analysis.

Germline-derived CDR1 and CDR2 are SQVTM and ANQGSEA. The V and J ends lost 6 bases and 4 bases, in that order; junction bases with no gene match: 4. CDR3 length equals 12 residues. The primer mix had 60 Vbeta and 13 Jbeta primers. Produced via immunoSEQ multiplex PCR; TCRdb's table is partial and in-frame only. The data show about 260,000 clones, with under 80% seen just once and around 2% held by the top ten. The sequencing input was PBMCs. This TCR was sampled from a female donor in good health and CMV-seronegative. The chain carries TRBV29-1 and TRBJ1-1; 8 bases line up with TRBD1. The CDR3 loop is CSVLQGVTEAFF. CDR3 in DNA: TGCAGCGTATTACAGGGGGTCACTGAAGCTTTCTTT.